This TCR beta chain stems from a study of blood T cell repertoires in COVID-19. Study summary: Researchers got acute and convalescent COVID-19 samples from the United States, Italy and Spain.

How the authors handled the data: Amplification of reference gene primers was used by the study to estimate nucleated cell counts. Profiling relied on immunoSEQ multiplex PCR, and the TCRdb table lists in-frame clones only, not all of them. V and J calls and clone size come straight from that table; D and trimming were deduced from the DNA. There are 150,000 to 200,000 clones in the sample; approximately 82% occur only once, and more than 4.5% lies in the top ten. The CDR3 consists of 14 residues. V shed 6 bases and J 1 base; nucleotides not matched to a gene: 5. Germline V gives CDR1 MDHEN, CDR2 SYDVKM. Across under 25 US areas, participants ranged in age from roughly 18 to 95 years.

The genes are TRBV28 and TRBJ1-1; 7 bases agree with TRBD1. This TCR derives from an older woman with acute COVID-19. The sequencing sample was made of PBMCs or T cells enriched from blood (not recorded which). The CDR3 protein is CASSPWDRNTEAFF. CDR3 nucleotides: TGTGCCAGCAGCCCCTGGGACAGGAACACTGAAGCTTTCTTT.